This T cell receptor (beta chain) was sequenced during a study of blood T cells in healthy people across ages. Study-wide points: Unsorted PBMC input precluded a conclusive naive versus antigen-experienced comparison.

Germline assignment: CDR1 SNHLY and CDR2 FYNNEI. The CDR3 runs 14 residues. Healthy Caucasian individuals from Russia aged about 6 to 100 were enrolled as donors. Each donor supplied around 9.6 milliliters of peripheral blood. To note about this clonotype: Its matching antigen is unknown.

Primers used in a second PCR of roughly 6 to 11 cycles were a sample-barcoded 5' primer and a J-beta primer mix. Each cDNA molecule was tagged by a template-switch adaptor that had 12 random nucleotides. Using its own MiXCR run on the 5' RACE reads, TCRdb lists one record per CDR3 protein. The table has over a million distinct CDR3 sequences, roughly 43% seen once. This chain connects TRBV2 to TRBJ2-4; no reliable D call. The J call may be in error: the DNA end matches TRBJ2-5 better. The TCR sequence derives from a woman between 18 and 30 years old in good health. Specimen: blood. CDR3 amino acids: CASSSREQRKTQYF. The CDR3 DNA sequence: TGTGCCAGCAGTAGTCGCGAACAGCGAAAGACCCAGTACTTC.